These T cell receptor beta chains were read from a single sample in a study of cytomegalovirus exposure and HLA in healthy donors. Repertoires were generated with immunoSEQ multiplex PCR, while TCRdb's copy carries only in-frame clones and drops some. The sample holds over 110,000 clones, about four fifths seen once. Sequenced: PBMCs. The receptor set was obtained from a woman aged 40 to 55 in good health and CMV-seropositive. Each CDR3 is given with its conserved first and last residue. A D gene is named only where the DNA matches it firmly. Only part of the rows carry a size: once, few, many, or a class if the clone is expanded.

abundance	v_gene	len	d_gene	j_gene	CDR3nt	CDR3aa
-	TRBV11-3	16	TRBD2	TRBJ2-3	TGTGCCAGCAGTGAGCGGGAGGGAAGTATATGGGATACGCAGTATTTT	CASSEREGSIWDTQYF
-	TRBV2	12	-	TRBJ1-5	TGTGCCAGCAGCCAAGACAAGCAGCCCCAGCATTTT	CASSQDKQPQHF
-	TRBV6-1	14	-	TRBJ2-7	TGTGCCAGCAGTGATTTCCTAGCGTGGTACGAGCAGTACTTC	CASSDFLAWYEQYF
once	TRBV12-5	14	TRBD1	TRBJ2-1	TGTGCTAGTGGGCAGGGACAGGTGGAGAATGAGCAGTTCTTC	CASGQGQVENEQFF
-	TRBV5-1	16	-	TRBJ2-1	TGCGCCAGCAGCTTGAGGTCCAGGGCGTCCTACAATGAGCAGTTCTTC	CASSLRSRASYNEQFF
-	TRBV30	14	-	TRBJ1-1	TGTGCCTGGAGTGTACTCAGGGCACACACTGAAGCTTTCTTT	CAWSVLRAHTEAFF
-	TRBV7-9	15	TRBD1	TRBJ1-4	TGTGCCAGCAGCTTTGGGGACAGGGGTACTGAAAAACTGTTTTTT	CASSFGDRGTEKLFF
once	TRBV6-5	14	-	TRBJ2-7	TGTGCCAGCAGACCGGGCCCCCGGGACTACGAGCAGTACTTC	CASRPGPRDYEQYF
few	TRBV7-9	13	-	TRBJ2-5	TGTGCCAGCAGCTCCTGGACAGAAGAGACCCAGTACTTC	CASSSWTEETQYF
-	TRBV27	18	TRBD1	TRBJ2-7	TGTGCCAGCAGTTCTACCGGGACAGGGGGTGACGACTCCTACGAGCAGTACTTC	CASSSTGTGGDDSYEQYF
-	TRBV29-1	14	TRBD1	TRBJ2-7	TGCAGCGTTGAATTAACAGGGGGAACCTACGAGCAGTACTTC	CSVELTGGTYEQYF
-	TRBV9	14	-	TRBJ1-2	TGTGCCAGCAGCGTAGGGGGGGAAGCCTATGGCTACACCTTC	CASSVGGEAYGYTF
-	TRBV6-5	15	-	TRBJ1-1	TGTGCCAGCAGTTATTCTGGCAGGGAGAACACTGAAGCTTTCTTT	CASSYSGRENTEAFF
few	TRBV5-4	15	TRBD2	TRBJ2-5	TGTGCCAGCGGGGGAAGGGCTAGCGGCCAAGAGACCCAGTACTTC	CASGGRASGQETQYF
-	TRBV10-1	13	-	TRBJ2-5	TGCGCCAGCCCCCACGGGGGTTCAGAGACCCAGTACTTC	CASPHGGSETQYF
-	TRBV27	16	TRBD1	TRBJ2-7	TGTGCCAGCAGTTTCAGTCAGGGGGCGCGGACCTACGAGCAGTACTTC	CASSFSQGARTYEQYF
-	TRBV5-1	16	-	TRBJ2-7	TGCGCCAGCAGCTGGGGGGGGACAGGTGGGTCCTACGAGCAGTACTTC	CASSWGGTGGSYEQYF
-	TRBV6-1	14	TRBD1	TRBJ2-7	TGTGCCAGCAGTCCCCGGGACAGGCCTACGAAACAGTACTTC	CASSPRDRPTKQYF
-	TRBV6-5	14	TRBD1	TRBJ2-7	TGTGCCAGGAGCCCGGGACAGGGGGACTACGAGCAGTACTTC	CARSPGQGDYEQYF
-	TRBV11-1	14	TRBD1	TRBJ2-3	TGTGCCAGCAGCCCGGACAGGGACGGGGATACGCAGTATTTT	CASSPDRDGDTQYF
few	TRBV6-5	13	-	TRBJ2-7	TGTGCCAGCAGTTACACTAGCAGGGGGGAGCAGTACTTC	CASSYTSRGEQYF
few	TRBV7-8	13	-	TRBJ1-5	TGTGCCAGCAGCTTACTAGGGGATACGCCCCAGCATTTT	CASSLLGDTPQHF
-	TRBV25-1	15	-	TRBJ2-5	TGTGCCAGCACCGATCCTGGTGACGGGGGGCAGACCCAGTACTTC	CASTDPGDGGQTQYF
few	TRBV6-4	15	-	TRBJ1-4	TGTGCCAGCAGTGACTCGGCAGGTCCAAATGAAAAACTGTTTTTT	CASSDSAGPNEKLFF
-	TRBV5-1	13	-	TRBJ1-1	TGCGCCAGCAGCATACAGGGCGCCTCCGAAGCTTTCTTT	CASSIQGASEAFF
-	TRBV12-5	16	-	TRBJ2-2	TGTGCTAGTGGTTTGGTAGGAAGGGAGGCTCCCGGGGAGCTGTTTTTT	CASGLVGREAPGELFF
-	TRBV6-6	15	TRBD2	TRBJ2-3	TGTGCCAGCAGTGACCCAGCGGGAGAATCAGATACGCAGTATTTT	CASSDPAGESDTQYF
-	TRBV19	12	-	TRBJ1-2	TGTGCCAGTAGTAAAAACAGGGCTGGCTACACCTTC	CASSKNRAGYTF
-	TRBV7-9	13	-	TRBJ1-1	TGTGCCAGCAGCTTGAGGGGGGGAACTGAAGCTTTCTTT	CASSLRGGTEAFF
few	TRBV6-6	16	TRBD1	TRBJ2-7	TGTGCCAGCAGTTACTCTTTTGAACAGGGGTTGCACGAGCAGTACTTC	CASSYSFEQGLHEQYF
few	TRBV5-1	13	-	TRBJ2-1	TGCGCCAGCAGCTTATCCGCCTACAATGAGCAGTTCTTC	CASSLSAYNEQFF
few	TRBV7-3	15	TRBD2	TRBJ2-2	TGTGCCAGCAGCCTTGGACTAGCGGGAACCGGGGAGCTGTTTTTT	CASSLGLAGTGELFF
few	TRBV5-1	16	-	TRBJ2-7	TGCGCCAGCAGCAATCGAACCGGGATGGGATCCTACGAGCAGTACTTC	CASSNRTGMGSYEQYF
-	TRBV19	13	-	TRBJ2-5	TGTGCCAGTAGTATTAACAGAGAAGAGACCCAGTACTTC	CASSINREETQYF
few	TRBV2	11	-	TRBJ1-1	TGTGCCAGCAGTAGGGGCGGAGGGGCTTTCTTT	CASSRGGGAFF
-	TRBV7-9	15	-	TRBJ1-5	TGTGCCAGCAGTCAGAGCGACCGACCCAATCAGCCCCAGCATTTT	CASSQSDRPNQPQHF
-	TRBV5-1	16	-	TRBJ2-2	TGCGCCAGCAGCTTGGGTAAGACTGCGAACACCGGGGAGCTGTTTTTT	CASSLGKTANTGELFF
-	TRBV6-5	14	-	TRBJ1-2	TGTGCCAGCAGTTACTCGAAACAGCACTATGGCTACACCTTC	CASSYSKQHYGYTF
-	TRBV27	16	TRBD2	TRBJ2-1	TGTGCCAGCAGTTTCTCTAGCGGGAGGGCCCGGAATGAGCAGTTCTTC	CASSFSSGRARNEQFF
few	TRBV6-1	15	-	TRBJ2-7	TGTGCCAGCAGTGAAGAACTAGCCATCTACTACGAGCAGTACTTC	CASSEELAIYYEQYF
-	TRBV5-4	12	TRBD1	TRBJ2-7	TGTGCCGTCCAACAGGGGGCTTACGAGCAGTACTTC	CAVQQGAYEQYF
-	TRBV30	12	-	TRBJ2-7	TGTGCCTGGAGTCTCCTCTCCTACGAGCAGTACTTC	CAWSLLSYEQYF
-	TRBV27	12	-	TRBJ2-5	TGTGCCAGCAGTTTAAGGGGAGAGACCCAGTACTTC	CASSLRGETQYF
-	TRBV7-6	16	-	TRBJ1-6	TGTGCCAGCAGCTTGAATCGAGGGGGACGTAATTCACCCCTCCACTTT	CASSLNRGGRNSPLHF
-	TRBV7-2	17	TRBD1	TRBJ2-7	TGTGCCAGCAGTTACGAACAGGGGTCCCATCCCCCGTACGAGCAGTACTTC	CASSYEQGSHPPYEQYF
-	TRBV28	16	TRBD2	TRBJ2-3	TGTGCCAGCAGTTTAGGACTAGCGGGAGCGACAGATACGCAGTATTTT	CASSLGLAGATDTQYF
-	TRBV7-8	14	-	TRBJ2-5	TGTGCCAGCAGCTTAGTTTCAGGGGGGGAGACCCAGTACTTC	CASSLVSGGETQYF
-	TRBV18	14	TRBD1	TRBJ2-3	TGTGCCAGCTCGGTGGGACAGGGGGCAGATACGCAGTATTTT	CASSVGQGADTQYF
-	TRBV10-3	17	TRBD2	TRBJ2-2	TGTGCCATCAGCCGGACTAGCGGGCGGACCGGCACCGGGGAGCTGTTTTTT	CAISRTSGRTGTGELFF